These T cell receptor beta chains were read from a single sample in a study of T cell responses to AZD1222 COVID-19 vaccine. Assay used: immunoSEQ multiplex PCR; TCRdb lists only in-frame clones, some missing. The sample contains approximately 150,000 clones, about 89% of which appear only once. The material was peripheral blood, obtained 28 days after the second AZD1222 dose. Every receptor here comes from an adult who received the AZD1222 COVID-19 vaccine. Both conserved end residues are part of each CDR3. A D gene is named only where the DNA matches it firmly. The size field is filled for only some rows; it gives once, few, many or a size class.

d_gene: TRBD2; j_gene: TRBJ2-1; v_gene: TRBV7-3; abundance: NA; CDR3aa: CASSVQTSGTYNEQFF; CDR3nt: TGTGCCAGCAGCGTTCAGACTAGCGGGACCTACAATGAGCAGTTCTTC
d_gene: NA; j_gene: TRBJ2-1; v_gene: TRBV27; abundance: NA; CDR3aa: CASTPEGWYNEQFF; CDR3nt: TGTGCCAGCACACCGGAGGGGTGGTACAATGAGCAGTTCTTC
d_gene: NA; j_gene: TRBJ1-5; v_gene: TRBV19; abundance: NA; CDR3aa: CASSIWGAIQPQHF; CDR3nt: TGTGCCAGTAGTATTTGGGGGGCTATTCAGCCCCAGCATTTT
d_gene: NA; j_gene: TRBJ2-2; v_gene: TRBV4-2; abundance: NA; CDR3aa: CASSQDIDGELFF; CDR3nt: TGTGCCAGCAGCCAAGACATTGACGGGGAGCTGTTTTTT
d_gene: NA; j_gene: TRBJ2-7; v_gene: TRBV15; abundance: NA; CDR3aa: CATSRGALNSYEQYF; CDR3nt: TGTGCCACCAGCAGAGGGGCACTTAACTCCTACGAGCAGTACTTC
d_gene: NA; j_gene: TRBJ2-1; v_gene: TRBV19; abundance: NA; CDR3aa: CASSIGIGQYNEQFF; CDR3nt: TGTGCCAGTAGTATTGGGATAGGACAGTACAATGAGCAGTTCTTC
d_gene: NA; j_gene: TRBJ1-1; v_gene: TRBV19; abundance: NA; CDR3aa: CASRSHRGSATEAFF; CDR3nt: TGTGCCAGTAGGTCTCATCGGGGATCGGCCACTGAAGCTTTCTTT
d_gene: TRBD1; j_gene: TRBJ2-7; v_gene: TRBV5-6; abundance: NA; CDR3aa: CASSFRDREYEQYF; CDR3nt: TGTGCCAGCAGCTTCCGGGACAGGGAGTACGAGCAGTACTTC
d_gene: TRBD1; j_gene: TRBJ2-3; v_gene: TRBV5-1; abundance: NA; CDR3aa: CASRPDRGSTDTQYF; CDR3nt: TGCGCCAGCAGGCCGGACAGGGGAAGCACAGATACGCAGTATTTT
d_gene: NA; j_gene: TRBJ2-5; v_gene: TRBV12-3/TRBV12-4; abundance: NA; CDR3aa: CASSLAGGETQYF; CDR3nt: TGTGCCAGCAGTTTAGCAGGGGGAGAGACCCAGTACTTC
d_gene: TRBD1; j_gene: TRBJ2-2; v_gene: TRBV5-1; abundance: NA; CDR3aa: CASSLGRDRSTGELFF; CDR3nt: TGCGCCAGCAGCTTAGGCCGGGACAGATCAACCGGGGAGCTGTTTTTT
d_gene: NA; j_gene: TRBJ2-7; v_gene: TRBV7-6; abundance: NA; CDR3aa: CASRAGTLSSYEQYF; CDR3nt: TGTGCCAGCAGGGCCGGGACACTAAGCTCCTACGAGCAGTACTTC
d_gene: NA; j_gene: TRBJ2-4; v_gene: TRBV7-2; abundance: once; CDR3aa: CASSPNRFIQYF; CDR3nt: TGTGCCAGCAGCCCCAACCGGTTTATTCAGTACTTC
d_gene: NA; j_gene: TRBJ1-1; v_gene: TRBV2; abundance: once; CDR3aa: CASSEERRTEAFF; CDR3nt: TGTGCCAGCAGTGAAGAGCGTCGGACTGAAGCTTTCTTT
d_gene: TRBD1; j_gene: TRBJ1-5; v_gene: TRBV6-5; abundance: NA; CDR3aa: CASRHRGGNQPQHF; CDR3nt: TGTGCCAGCAGACACAGGGGTGGCAATCAGCCCCAGCATTTT
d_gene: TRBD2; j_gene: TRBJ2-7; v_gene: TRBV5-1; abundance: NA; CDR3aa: CASSRGEAGVIEQYF; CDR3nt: TGCGCCAGCAGCCGAGGGGAAGCGGGGGTGATCGAGCAGTACTTC
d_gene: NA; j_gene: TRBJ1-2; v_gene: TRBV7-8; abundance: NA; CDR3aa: CASSATETSRGSGYTF; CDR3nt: TGTGCCAGCAGCGCAACAGAGACGAGCCGGGGCTCTGGCTACACCTTC
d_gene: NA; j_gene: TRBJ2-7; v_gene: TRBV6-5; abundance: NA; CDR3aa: CASSRPVGGTYEQYF; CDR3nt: TGTGCCAGCAGCCGCCCCGTGGGGGGAACCTACGAGCAGTACTTC
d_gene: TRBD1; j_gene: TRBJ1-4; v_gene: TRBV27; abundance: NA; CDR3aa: CASSETGEGYEKLFF; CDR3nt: TGTGCCAGCAGTGAAACAGGGGAGGGGTATGAAAAACTGTTTTTT
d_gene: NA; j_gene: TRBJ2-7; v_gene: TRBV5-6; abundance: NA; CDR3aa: CASSLAVARTAYEQYF; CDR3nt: TGTGCCAGCAGCTTGGCCGTGGCCAGGACCGCCTACGAGCAGTACTTC
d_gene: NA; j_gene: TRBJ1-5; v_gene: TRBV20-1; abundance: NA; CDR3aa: CSASGSYSNQPQHF; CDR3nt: TGCAGTGCTAGTGGCAGTTATAGCAATCAGCCCCAGCATTTT
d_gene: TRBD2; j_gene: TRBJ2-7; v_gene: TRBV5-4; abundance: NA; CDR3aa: CASSSRSSGSSSEQYF; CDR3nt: TGTGCCAGCAGCTCCCGATCTAGCGGGAGCTCCAGCGAGCAGTACTTC
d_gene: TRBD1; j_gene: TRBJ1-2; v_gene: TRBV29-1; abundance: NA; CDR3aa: CSVGTEDYGYTF; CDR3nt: TGCAGCGTGGGGACAGAAGACTATGGCTACACCTTC
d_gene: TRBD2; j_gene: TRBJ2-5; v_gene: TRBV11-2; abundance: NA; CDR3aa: CASSLVGSSGGQETQYF; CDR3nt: TGTGCCAGCAGCTTAGTAGGTTCTAGCGGGGGCCAGGAGACCCAGTACTTC